This T cell receptor (beta chain) was captured by sequencing in a study of shared clonotypes between healthy human individuals (dated by TCRdb to the early 2020s). At the level of the whole study: Three men and a couple of women, aged 18 to 49 years, made up the cohort. Per donor, three plates each were used for CD4 naive and CD4 memory, two for CD8 naive, and one for CD8 memory. To estimate repertoire size and how much clonotype sharing occurs between individuals, the study deeply sequenced the blood TCR repertoires of five healthy adults. Libraries were prepared and TCR repertoires were sequenced by different laboratories using diverse techniques, in order to increase sequencing depth and limit assay-specific biases. Each donor's leukapheresis produced roughly between roughly 0.85 and 10 billion PBMCs.

On the study overall, not on this receptor specifically: Sharing across a handful of donors was observed for 4.5% to 6.5% of naive CD4, over 3% of naive CD8, about 2.3% of memory CD4, and around 0.42% of memory CD8 clonotypes. Estimated clonotype richness was generally larger for naive than for memory subsets. The genetic and exposure-history diversity represented was limited by the small number of donors. Higher generation probabilities were observed for clonotypes shared by all four sorted-subset donors than for non-shared clonotypes. Based on pairwise subsampling, the degree of clonotype sharing among donors was expected to be affected by sequencing depth. Rarefaction of sorted-subset datasets indicated incomplete sequencing despite the large sequencing depth. Sampling was restricted to blood, and TCR repertoires in tissue are likely to differ from TCR repertoires in blood.

Comment on this clone: The antigen it binds to is not known. Per-base quality was not reported, and no clone a single base away is much larger than it.

Using the deep immunoSEQ assay, TCR CDR3 regions were amplified from genomic DNA by multiplex PCR. Genomic DNA extracted from each cell subset was distributed evenly over all wells of several immunoSEQ 96-well plates, and each plate served as one replicate. Each replicate PCR for sorted subsets received around 200 ng genomic DNA, equal to some 32,000 T cell genomes. The purified libraries were quantified using a Qubit 3.0 fluorometer, sized with a Bioanalyzer 2100, and then quantified again using the KAPA Library Quantification kit. Every immunoSEQ 96-well plate was sequenced on a dedicated single-read 150-cycle Illumina NextSeq 550 flow cell. As for how the authors treated the data: Because only junctional sequences without quality scores were contained in the immunoSEQ output, filtering matching that applied to full-length reads could not be performed. To assign V/J genes and CDR3, sequences were annotated using PyIR, a Python wrapper for IgBLAST v1.9, with IMGT germline references. Reads were removed for weak V/J assignments (E-value above 1e-6), missing CDR3, stop codons, out-of-frame junctions, or ambiguous translated residues. V3J clonotypes were defined as sequences sharing the same inferred V gene, J gene, and CDR3 amino acid sequence. Percentage overlap between repertoires was calculated by dividing the number of shared unique clonotypes by the size of the smaller repertoire. Richness of each repertoire was evaluated using RTK rarefaction, the Chao1 estimator, and Recon v2.1 estimates of unobserved clonotypes. OLGA was used to compute generation probabilities for all TCRbeta clonotypes that the gDNA method yielded from a handful of donors. TCRdb limited this immuneACCESS table to in-frame rearrangements with V and J called. A share of clones is missing; checked studies link under half to unresolved V genes, and the rest is unexplained. That table is the source of V, J and clone size, and D and trimming were worked out from the DNA. This sample is represented by roughly 2,300,000 clones; around 93% of them were singletons. The top ten clonotypes cover 0.3% to 0.4% of the sample.

Healthy HIV-negative adults with no recently reported acute infections or vaccinations were included as donors. Every donor was a Caucasian adult living in Nashville, Tennessee, USA. CD4+ T cells were enriched through magnetic negative selection, after which naive cells were positively selected on CD45RA and the remaining negative fraction served as the memory subset. Blood was collected by leukapheresis, and PBMCs were isolated by Ficoll-Histopaque density gradient centrifugation and then cryopreserved in liquid nitrogen vapor phase. Purity and quantity of every magnetically sorted T cell population were checked by analytical flow cytometry. Genomic DNA was isolated from each sorted fraction and quantified by UV absorbance on a Nanodrop 2000c. From a lookup of the germline V gene (reference sequence), CDR1 and CDR2 are SEHNR and FQNEAQ. The cysteine opens and the phenylalanine closes a CDR3 of 14 amino acids. Here the CDR3 DNA is all that survives: 42 bases in frame from base 1. V sheds 1 base and J sheds 5 bases, leaving 11 bases between their ends.

The sample was naive CD4+ T cells from PBMCs. This specimen's cell subset or site label, per the study, means: CD45RA+ positively selected. This sequence uses TRBV7-9 and TRBJ2-5; the D gene assignment is ambiguous. The TCR originated in a man aged 18 to 29 in good health. Some clones in this sample may be carry-over from other donors' samples. The CDR3 protein: CASSLGGMWETQYF. Read as DNA, the sequence is TGTGCCAGCAGCTTAGGTGGGATGTGGGAGACCCAGTACTTC.